This T cell receptor beta chain was sequenced during a study of radiation and T cells in renal cell carcinoma. The germline V and J ends were trimmed by 0 bases and 5 bases, with 5 bases remaining between them. This CDR3 region has 12 residues. CDR1 and CDR2 (germline): SGHRS, YFSETQ. Generated by immunoSEQ multiplex PCR, the TCRdb table keeps only in-frame clones and is missing some. The sample has approximately 61,000 clones, around 80% seen once; the top ten hold roughly 6.1%. This sample's time point: blood 2 weeks post-SBRT. The treatment was: 15 Gy SBRT to primary tumor, nephrectomy 4 weeks later.

The V call is TRBV5-1, the J call TRBJ2-5, with D unclear. The specimen comprised blood, sampled from a patient whose treatment included radiotherapy and nephrectomy. The sequence was collected from a man aged 60 to 69 with renal cell carcinoma. The CDR3 DNA reads as TGCGCCAGCAGCTTGGACGGGGAGACCCAGTACTTC. This gives the protein CASSLDGETQYF.